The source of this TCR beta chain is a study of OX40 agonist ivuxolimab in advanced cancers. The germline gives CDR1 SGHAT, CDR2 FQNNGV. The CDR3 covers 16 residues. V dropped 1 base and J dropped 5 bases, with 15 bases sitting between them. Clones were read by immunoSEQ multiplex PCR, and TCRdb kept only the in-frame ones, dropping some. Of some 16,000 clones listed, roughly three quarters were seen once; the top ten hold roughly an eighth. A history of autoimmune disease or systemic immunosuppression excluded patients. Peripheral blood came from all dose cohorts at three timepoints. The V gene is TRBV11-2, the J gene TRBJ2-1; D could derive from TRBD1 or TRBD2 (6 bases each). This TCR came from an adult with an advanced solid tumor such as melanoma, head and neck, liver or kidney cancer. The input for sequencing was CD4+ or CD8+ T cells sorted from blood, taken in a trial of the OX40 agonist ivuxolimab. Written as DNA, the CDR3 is TGTGCCAGCAGCTTAGGGGTAGGGGGGACCCACAATGAGCAGTTCTTC. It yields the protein CASSLGVGGTHNEQFF.